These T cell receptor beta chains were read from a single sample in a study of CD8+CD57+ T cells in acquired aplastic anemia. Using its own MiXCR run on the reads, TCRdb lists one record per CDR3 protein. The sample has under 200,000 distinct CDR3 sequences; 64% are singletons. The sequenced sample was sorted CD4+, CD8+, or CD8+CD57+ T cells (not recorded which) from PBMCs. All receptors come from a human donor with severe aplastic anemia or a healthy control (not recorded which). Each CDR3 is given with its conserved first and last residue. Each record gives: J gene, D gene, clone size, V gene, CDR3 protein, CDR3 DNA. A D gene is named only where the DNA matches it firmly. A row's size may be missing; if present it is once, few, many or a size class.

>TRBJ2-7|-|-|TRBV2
CASSVRGSSYEQYF
TGTGCCAGCAGCGTCCGGGGTTCCTCCTACGAGCAGTACTTC
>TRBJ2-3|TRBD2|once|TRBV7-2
CASSPRGGGRQYF
TGTGCCAGCAGCCCCCGGGGGGGCGGGAGGCAGTATTTT
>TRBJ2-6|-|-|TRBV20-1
CSARGSSGANVLTF
TGCAGTGCTAGAGGGTCGTCTGGGGCCAACGTCCTGACTTTC
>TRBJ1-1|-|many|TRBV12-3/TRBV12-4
CASRSLGIQAFF
TGTGCCAGCAGAAGCCTCGGGATTCAAGCTTTCTTT
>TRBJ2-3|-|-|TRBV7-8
CASTRSRTDTQYF
TGTGCCAGCACTCGGAGCCGCACAGATACGCAGTATTTT
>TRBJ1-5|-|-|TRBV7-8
CASSFSPSGDSPQHF
TGTGCCAGCAGCTTTTCCCCGTCAGGGGACTCACCCCAGCATTTT
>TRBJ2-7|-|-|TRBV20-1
CSARVGRGDYEQYF
TGCAGTGCTAGAGTGGGCAGGGGGGACTACGAGCAGTACTTC
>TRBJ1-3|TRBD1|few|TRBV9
CASSVPGQGNTIYF
TGTGCCAGCAGCGTACCGGGACAGGGGAACACCATATATTTT
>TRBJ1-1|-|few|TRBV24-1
CATLSRDTEAFF
TGTGCCACCCTAAGTCGTGACACTGAAGCTTTCTTT
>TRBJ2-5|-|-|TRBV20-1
CSASGVKETQYF
TGCAGTGCTAGCGGCGTCAAAGAGACCCAGTACTTC
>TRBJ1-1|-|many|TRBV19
CASSLGLLAEAFF
TGTGCCAGTAGTCTCGGGCTTCTCGCTGAAGCTTTCTTT
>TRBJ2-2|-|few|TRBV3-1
CASSQGSDHGELFF
TGTGCCAGCAGCCAGGGGTCAGACCACGGGGAGCTGTTTTTT
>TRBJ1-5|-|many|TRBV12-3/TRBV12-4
CASSLGPLEGNQPQHF
TGTGCCAGCAGTTTAGGCCCCCTGGAGGGCAATCAGCCCCAGCATTTT
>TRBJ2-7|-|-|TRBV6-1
CASSERQIYEQYF
TGTGCCAGCAGTGAGAGACAGATCTACGAGCAGTACTTC
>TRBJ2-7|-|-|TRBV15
CATSRRTAFHEQYF
TGTGCCACCAGCAGACGGACAGCCTTCCACGAGCAGTACTTC
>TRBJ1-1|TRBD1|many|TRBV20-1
CSAGGQPAFF
TGCAGTGCTGGGGGACAGCCAGCTTTCTTT
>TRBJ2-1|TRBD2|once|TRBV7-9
CASSGSGRGYNEQFF
TGTGCCAGTTCAGGGAGCGGGAGGGGATACAATGAGCAGTTCTTC
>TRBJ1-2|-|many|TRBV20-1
CSARDPNNYGYTF
TGCAGTGCTAGGGACCCAAATAACTATGGCTACACCTTC
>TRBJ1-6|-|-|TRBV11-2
CASSLTDDSPLHF
TGTGCCAGCAGCCTGACAGATGATTCACCCCTCCACTTT
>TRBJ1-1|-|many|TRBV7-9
CASSFPRDTEAFF
TGTGCCAGCAGCTTTCCCCGAGACACTGAAGCTTTCTTT
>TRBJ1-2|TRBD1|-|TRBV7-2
CASSSTGYYGYTF
TGTGCCAGCAGCTCGACAGGGTACTATGGCTACACCTTC
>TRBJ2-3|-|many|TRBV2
CASSRTTDTQYF
TGTGCCAGCAGTCGTACCACAGATACGCAGTATTTT
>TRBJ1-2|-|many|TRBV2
CASIAGSDYGYTF
TGTGCCAGCATTGCGGGGTCGGACTATGGCTACACCTTC
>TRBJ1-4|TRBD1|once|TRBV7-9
CASSLPDRDGKLFF
TGTGCCAGCAGCTTACCGGACAGGGACGGAAAACTGTTTTTT
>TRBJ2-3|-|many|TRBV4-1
CASSQAGRVGDTQYF
TGCGCCAGCAGCCAAGCGGGCAGGGTTGGAGATACGCAGTATTTT
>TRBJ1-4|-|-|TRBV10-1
CASSYSDRLGEKLFF
TGTGCCAGCAGTTACTCTGACCGGCTGGGGGAAAAACTGTTTTTT
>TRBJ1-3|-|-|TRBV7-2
CASSTDSSGNTIYF
TGTGCCAGCAGCACGGACAGCTCTGGAAACACCATATATTTT
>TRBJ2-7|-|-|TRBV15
CATSRDSGDKQYF
TGTGCCACCAGCAGAGATTCGGGGGACAAGCAGTACTTC
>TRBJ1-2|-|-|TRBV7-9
CASSRLGGSGGYTF
TGTGCCAGCAGCCGTTTAGGGGGGAGTGGTGGCTACACCTTC
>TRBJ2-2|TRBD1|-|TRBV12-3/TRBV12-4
CASSLVTGATGELFF
TGTGCCAGCAGTTTGGTGACAGGGGCCACCGGGGAGCTGTTTTTT
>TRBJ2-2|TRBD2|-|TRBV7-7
CASRKGGTGELFF
TGTGCTAGCAGGAAGGGAGGGACCGGGGAGCTGTTTTTT
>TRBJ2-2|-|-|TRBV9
CASSLGLTGELFF
TGTGCCAGCAGCCTCGGTTTGACCGGGGAGCTGTTTTTT
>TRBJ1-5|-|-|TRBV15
CATSRGGGQSNQPQHF
TGTGCCACCAGCCGGGGGGGAGGTCAAAGCAATCAGCCCCAGCATTTT
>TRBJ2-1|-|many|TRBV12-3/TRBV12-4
CASSLVPLAFF
TGTGCCAGCAGTTTAGTCCCCCTGGCGTTCTTC
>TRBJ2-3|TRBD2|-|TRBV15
CATSKSGGTDTQYF
TGTGCCACCAGCAAGAGCGGGGGGACAGATACGCAGTATTTT
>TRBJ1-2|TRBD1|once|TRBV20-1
CSATGRQGTYGYTF
TGCAGTGCTACGGGTAGACAGGGCACCTATGGCTACACCTTC
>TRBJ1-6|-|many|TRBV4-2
CASSQETQGTSSPLHF
TGTGCCAGCAGCCAAGAGACCCAAGGGACGAGTTCACCCCTCCACTTT
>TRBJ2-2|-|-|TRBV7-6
CASSLNLGNTGELFF
TGTGCCAGCAGCTTAAACTTGGGTAACACCGGGGAGCTGTTTTTT
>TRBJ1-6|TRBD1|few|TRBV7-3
CASSPGGYSPLHF
TGTGCCAGCAGCCCAGGGGGATATTCACCCCTCCACTTT
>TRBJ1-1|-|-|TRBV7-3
CASSFLDGEAFF
TGTGCCAGCAGCTTCCTGGACGGGGAAGCTTTCTTT
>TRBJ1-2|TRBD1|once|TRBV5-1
CASSLGQGMIGYTF
TGCGCCAGCAGCTTAGGACAGGGAATGATTGGCTACACCTTC
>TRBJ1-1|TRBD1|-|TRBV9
CASSTGTGELGPNTEAFF
TGTGCCAGCAGCACAGGGACAGGTGAACTTGGACCGAACACTGAAGCTTTCTTT
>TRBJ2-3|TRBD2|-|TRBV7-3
CASSLRLAGGTDTQYF
TGTGCCAGCAGCTTAAGGCTAGCGGGGGGAACAGATACGCAGTATTTT
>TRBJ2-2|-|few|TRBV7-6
CASSPSKGGELFF
TGTGCCAGCAGCCCCAGTAAGGGTGGGGAGCTGTTTTTT
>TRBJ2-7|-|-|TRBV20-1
CSAVGLPPSEQYF
TGCAGTGCCGTTGGCCTACCCCCCTCCGAGCAGTACTTC
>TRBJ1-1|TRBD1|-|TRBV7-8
CASSSGQDGTEAFF
TGTGCCAGCAGCTCCGGACAGGACGGTACTGAAGCTTTCTTT
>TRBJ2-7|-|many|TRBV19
CASSPSSHVEQYF
TGTGCCAGTAGTCCATCGTCACATGTGGAGCAGTACTTC
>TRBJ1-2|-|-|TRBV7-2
CASSLDVVPNGYTF
TGTGCCAGCAGCTTAGACGTAGTCCCTAATGGCTACACCTTC
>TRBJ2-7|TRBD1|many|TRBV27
CASTDRGGYEQYF
TGTGCCAGCACTGACAGGGGGGGGTACGAGCAGTACTTC
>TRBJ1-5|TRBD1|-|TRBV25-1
CASSESPGTGSSNQPQHF
TGTGCCAGCAGTGAATCCCCCGGGACAGGGTCTAGCAATCAGCCCCAGCATTTT
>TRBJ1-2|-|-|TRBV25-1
CATVRTGSGGYTF
TGTGCCACCGTCAGAACAGGATCGGGGGGCTACACCTTC
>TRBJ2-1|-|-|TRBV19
CASSIVIVSYNEQFF
TGTGCCAGTAGTATAGTCATAGTCTCCTACAATGAGCAGTTCTTC
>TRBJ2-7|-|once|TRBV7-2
CTSSPSQVPSLGELFF
TGTACCAGCAGCCCATCACAGGTTCCCTCTTTGGGTGAGCTGTTCTTC
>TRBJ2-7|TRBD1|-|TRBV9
CASSGWTGEDRAYEQYF
TGTGCCAGCAGCGGATGGACAGGGGAGGACAGGGCGTACGAGCAGTACTTC